The rows below give T cell receptor beta chains drawn from one sample of a study of blood T cell repertoires in COVID-19. Using immunoSEQ multiplex PCR, the repertoire was profiled, and TCRdb retains in-frame clones only, with some absent. The sample comprises a few hundred thousand clones, about 86% of which are singletons, and around 12% rests with the top ten. Sequencing was carried out using peripheral blood. The origin of the receptors is a woman between 65 and 79 years old with COVID-19, enrolled during active disease. The CDR3 runs from the conserved cysteine through the conserved F or W. D genes are given only for firm matches. The listing skips clone size in some rows; elsewhere it reads once, few, many or a size class.

J: TRBJ2-3
D: TRBD2
size: -
V: TRBV5-1
CDR3: CASSLGGGRADTQYF
DNA: TGCGCCAGCAGCTTGGGGGGCGGGAGGGCAGATACGCAGTATTTT

J: TRBJ1-2
D: TRBD1
size: -
V: TRBV5-4
CDR3: CASSARDRANYGYTF
DNA: TGTGCCAGCAGCGCTCGGGACAGGGCCAACTATGGCTACACCTTC

J: TRBJ2-5
D: TRBD2
size: -
V: TRBV5-1
CDR3: CASSRTPGLVKETQYF
DNA: TGCGCCAGCAGCCGAACACCGGGACTAGTTAAAGAGACCCAGTACTTC

J: TRBJ1-3
D: -
size: -
V: TRBV10-3
CDR3: CAIGRSGLDSGNTIYF
DNA: TGTGCCATCGGGCGATCGGGGTTGGACTCTGGAAACACCATATATTTT

J: TRBJ1-1
D: TRBD1
size: -
V: TRBV29-1
CDR3: CSVELRTGNRAFF
DNA: TGCAGCGTTGAATTGCGGACAGGTAATAGAGCTTTCTTT

J: TRBJ1-1
D: -
size: -
V: TRBV19
CDR3: CASSIQQMNTEAFF
DNA: TGTGCCAGTAGTATTCAACAAATGAACACTGAAGCTTTCTTT

J: TRBJ1-1
D: -
size: once
V: TRBV5-1
CDR3: CASSLVAGRYTEAFF
DNA: TGCGCCAGCAGCTTGGTTGCAGGGAGGTACACTGAAGCTTTCTTT

J: TRBJ1-2
D: TRBD1
size: -
V: TRBV5-8
CDR3: CASSLEGAPVYGYTF
DNA: TGTGCCAGCAGCTTGGAGGGGGCGCCTGTCTATGGCTACACCTTC

J: TRBJ2-3
D: TRBD2
size: once
V: TRBV14
CDR3: CAREGLAGGPSTDTQYF
DNA: TGTGCCAGGGAAGGACTAGCGGGGGGCCCTAGCACAGATACGCAGTATTTT

J: TRBJ1-6
D: -
size: -
V: TRBV2
CDR3: CASSRGPPLHF
DNA: TGTGCCAGCAGCAGGGGACCACCCCTCCACTTT

J: TRBJ2-3
D: TRBD2
size: -
V: TRBV7-3
CDR3: CASSPPGPLAGGMDTQYF
DNA: TGTGCCAGCAGCCCACCGGGACCACTAGCGGGGGGGATGGATACGCAGTATTTT

J: TRBJ1-2
D: -
size: -
V: TRBV27
CDR3: CASRTGGHGYTF
DNA: TGTGCCAGCAGGACAGGAGGACATGGCTACACCTTC

J: TRBJ1-1
D: -
size: once
V: TRBV6-6
CDR3: CASSWEGPQNTEAFF
DNA: TGTGCCAGCAGTTGGGAGGGGCCGCAGAACACTGAAGCTTTCTTT

J: TRBJ2-7
D: -
size: -
V: TRBV18
CDR3: CASSPGTGSSYEQYF
DNA: TGTGCCAGCTCACCTGGCACAGGTAGCTCCTACGAGCAGTACTTC

J: TRBJ1-2
D: -
size: few
V: TRBV7-9
CDR3: CASGQNYGYTF
DNA: TGTGCCAGCGGACAGAACTATGGCTACACCTTC

J: TRBJ1-2
D: -
size: once
V: TRBV7-2
CDR3: CASAGVGSDYGYTF
DNA: TGTGCCAGCGCCGGGGTGGGCAGCGACTATGGCTACACCTTC

J: TRBJ1-6
D: -
size: -
V: TRBV28
CDR3: CASSQDSRNSPLHF
DNA: TGTGCCAGCAGCCAGGACAGCCGTAATTCACCCCTCCACTTT

J: TRBJ1-6
D: TRBD1
size: few
V: TRBV3-1/TRBV3-2
CDR3: CASSQGAGGVNNSPLHF
DNA: TGTGCCAGCAGCCAGGGGGCAGGGGGAGTGAATAATTCACCCCTCCACTTT

J: TRBJ2-2
D: TRBD2
size: -
V: TRBV13
CDR3: CASSLGLAGGLATGELFF
DNA: TGTGCCAGCAGCCTCGGACTAGCGGGGGGGCTGGCCACCGGGGAGCTGTTTTTT

J: TRBJ1-1
D: -
size: once
V: TRBV10-3
CDR3: CAISESTQTEAFF
DNA: TGTGCCATCAGTGAGTCGACTCAGACTGAAGCTTTCTTT

J: TRBJ1-2
D: -
size: -
V: TRBV30
CDR3: CAWSVGANYGYTF
DNA: TGTGCCTGGAGTGTAGGGGCTAACTATGGCTACACCTTC

J: TRBJ2-1
D: -
size: few
V: TRBV3-1/TRBV3-2
CDR3: CASSQDSRNEQFF
DNA: TGTGCCAGCAGCCAAGATTCCCGCAATGAGCAGTTCTTC

J: TRBJ2-2
D: TRBD1
size: few
V: TRBV4-1
CDR3: CASSRFAGTAVITGELFF
DNA: TGCGCCAGCAGCCGATTTGCCGGGACAGCAGTAATCACTGGGGAGCTGTTTTTT

J: TRBJ2-2
D: -
size: once
V: TRBV9
CDR3: CASSALGEGIGELFF
DNA: TGTGCCAGCAGCGCCCTAGGCGAGGGAATCGGGGAGCTGTTTTTT

J: TRBJ2-1
D: -
size: -
V: TRBV30
CDR3: CAWSPTGNEQFF
DNA: TGTGCCTGGAGTCCCACCGGGAATGAGCAGTTCTTC

J: TRBJ1-2
D: TRBD1
size: -
V: TRBV6-5
CDR3: CASRTGNSGYTF
DNA: TGTGCCAGCAGGACAGGGAATTCTGGCTACACCTTC

J: TRBJ2-7
D: -
size: -
V: TRBV7-9
CDR3: CASRPVSYEQYF
DNA: TGTGCCAGCAGACCAGTCAGCTACGAGCAGTACTTC

J: TRBJ1-4
D: -
size: -
V: TRBV5-1
CDR3: CASSSVASPLTNNEKLFF
DNA: TGCGCCAGCAGCTCGGTTGCGTCCCCATTAACGAATAATGAAAAACTGTTTTTT

J: TRBJ1-3
D: -
size: -
V: TRBV4-3
CDR3: CASSQGPGEGNTIYF
DNA: TGCGCCAGCAGCCAAGGGCCCGGGGAAGGAAACACCATATATTTT

J: TRBJ2-3
D: TRBD2
size: -
V: TRBV4-3
CDR3: CASSQDPLAGGSTDTQYF
DNA: TGCGCCAGCAGCCAAGATCCCCTAGCGGGGGGGAGCACAGATACGCAGTATTTT

J: TRBJ1-5
D: TRBD1
size: -
V: TRBV7-2
CDR3: CASSLGTGGGNQPQHF
DNA: TGTGCCAGCAGCCTGGGGACAGGGGGCGGGAATCAGCCCCAGCATTTT

J: TRBJ2-7
D: -
size: -
V: TRBV5-1
CDR3: CASSLKGLEQYF
DNA: TGCGCCAGCAGCTTGAAAGGACTCGAGCAGTACTTC